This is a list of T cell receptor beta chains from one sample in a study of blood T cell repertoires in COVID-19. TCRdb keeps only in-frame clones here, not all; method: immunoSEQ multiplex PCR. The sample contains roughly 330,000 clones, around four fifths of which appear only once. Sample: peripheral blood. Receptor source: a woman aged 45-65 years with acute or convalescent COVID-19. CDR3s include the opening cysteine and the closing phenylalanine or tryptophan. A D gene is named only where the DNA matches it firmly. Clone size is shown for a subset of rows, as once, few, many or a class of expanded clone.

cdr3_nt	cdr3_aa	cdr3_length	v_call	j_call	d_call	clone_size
TGTGCCAGCAGCCAACGTTCGGGACAGCGCAATGAGCAGTTCTTC	CASSQRSGQRNEQFF	15	TRBV11-3	TRBJ2-1	TRBD1	NA
TGTGCCAGCAGCTCCGGGACAACCCGCCAAGAGACCCAGTACTTC	CASSSGTTRQETQYF	15	TRBV7-2	TRBJ2-5	NA	NA
TGTGCCAGCAGTGTGGGGCAGGGGGCCTACGAGCAGTACTTC	CASSVGQGAYEQYF	14	TRBV2	TRBJ2-7	TRBD1	NA
TGTGCCAGTAGTATCCCCCAGGGGGGAGGCTACACCTTC	CASSIPQGGGYTF	13	TRBV19	TRBJ1-2	TRBD1	NA
TGTGCCAGCACCCCCTTCGGGGGATCCACAGATACGCAGTATTTT	CASTPFGGSTDTQYF	15	TRBV27	TRBJ2-3	NA	once
TGTGCCACACAGCAACTCATTCAGACCCAGTACTTC	CATQQLIQTQYF	12	TRBV5-8	TRBJ2-5	NA	NA
TGTGCCAGCAGCGTTACGGTCTCCTACGAGCAGTACTTC	CASSVTVSYEQYF	13	TRBV4-2	TRBJ2-7	NA	NA
TGTGCCGCGGCACGACCCACGAACACCGGGGAGCTGTTTTTT	CAAARPTNTGELFF	14	TRBV7-9	TRBJ2-2	NA	NA
TGTGCCAGCAGTGACGAGGTTTACAATGAGCAGTTCTTC	CASSDEVYNEQFF	13	TRBV2	TRBJ2-1	NA	NA
TGTGCCACCAGCAGGAGCGACGAGCAGTACTTC	CATSRSDEQYF	11	TRBV15	TRBJ2-7	NA	NA
TGTGCCTGGAGTAGAGGCTCTGGGGCCAACGTCCTGACTTTC	CAWSRGSGANVLTF	14	TRBV30	TRBJ2-6	NA	NA
TGTGCCTGGAGTATTACAGTCAATCAGCCCCAGCATTTT	CAWSITVNQPQHF	13	TRBV30	TRBJ1-5	NA	NA
TGTGCCAGCAGTTACACACCGGACAGCGCTAGCACAGATACGCAGTATTTT	CASSYTPDSASTDTQYF	17	TRBV6-2/TRBV6-3	TRBJ2-3	NA	once
TGTGCCAGCAGCCTCCACAGCTATGGCTACACCTTC	CASSLHSYGYTF	12	TRBV3-1/TRBV3-2	TRBJ1-2	NA	NA
TGTGCCAGCAGCCTTAGGACAGGGGTAGAATACGAGCAGTACTTC	CASSLRTGVEYEQYF	15	TRBV4-2	TRBJ2-7	TRBD1	NA
TGTGCCAGCAGCTTTAGCGGGAGTCTATACGAGCAGTACTTC	CASSFSGSLYEQYF	14	TRBV11-2	TRBJ2-7	TRBD2	NA
TGTGCCAGCAGCTCGGCGGGGGAAAAACTGTTTTTT	CASSSAGEKLFF	12	TRBV5-4	TRBJ1-4	NA	NA
TGTGCCTGGAGGGAGAGCGGGGGCCAAGAGACCCAGTACTTC	CAWRESGGQETQYF	14	TRBV30	TRBJ2-5	TRBD2	NA
TGTGCCAGCAGTGATACGTGGACAGTCCAATCCCTCCACTTT	CASSDTWTVQSLHF	14	TRBV6-1	TRBJ1-6	NA	NA
TGCGCCAGCAGCATAGGACAGGGGAGCACAGATACGCAGTATTTT	CASSIGQGSTDTQYF	15	TRBV5-1	TRBJ2-3	TRBD1	NA
TGTGCCAGCAGCTCGGACAGGGGGCCCTACGAGCAGTACTTC	CASSSDRGPYEQYF	14	TRBV7-9	TRBJ2-7	TRBD1	NA
TGTGCCAGCAATGTGGCCAGCTCCTACAATGAGCAGTTCTTC	CASNVASSYNEQFF	14	TRBV2	TRBJ2-1	NA	NA